This T cell receptor beta chain was profiled in a study of blood T cell repertoires in COVID-19. Study at large: COVID-19 samples, acute and convalescent, were from the United States, Italy and Spain.

The germline gives CDR1 SGHVS, CDR2 FNYEAQ. This CDR3 is built from 16 residues. V was clipped by 0 bases and J by 4 bases; unmatched bases: 8. TCRdb keeps only in-frame clones here, not all; method: immunoSEQ multiplex PCR. The table records fewer than 50,000 clones, under 80% of them present only once. The receptor was isolated from an elderly man with acute or convalescent COVID-19. The chain uses TRBV7-6 and TRBJ2-5; 7 bases align to TRBD1. The sample taken for sequencing was peripheral blood. The DNA for the CDR3 is TGTGCCAGCAGCTTAGCAGTATCGACAGGGCTAGAGACCCAGTACTTC. This gives the protein CASSLAVSTGLETQYF.